This TCR beta chain was profiled in a study of cytomegalovirus exposure and HLA in healthy donors. The PCR was carried out with 60 Vbeta primers and 13 Jbeta primers. Measured with immunoSEQ multiplex PCR; TCRdb has only the in-frame clones, and not every one. The sample includes 100,000 to 150,000 clones, about four fifths of them seen just once. Trimming left V 7 bases short and J 1 base short, with 17 bases between. Germline CDR1 reads MDHEN; CDR2 reads SYDVKM. CDR3 length equals 16 residues. Sequenced sample: PBMCs. The TCR originated in a woman aged 40-49 years in good health and CMV-seropositive. The chain links TRBV28 to TRBJ2-1; D is perhaps TRBD1 (5 bases). The CDR3: CASTTHRQKSYNEQFF. The CDR3 DNA is TGTGCCAGCACCACCCACCGACAGAAATCCTACAATGAGCAGTTCTTC.